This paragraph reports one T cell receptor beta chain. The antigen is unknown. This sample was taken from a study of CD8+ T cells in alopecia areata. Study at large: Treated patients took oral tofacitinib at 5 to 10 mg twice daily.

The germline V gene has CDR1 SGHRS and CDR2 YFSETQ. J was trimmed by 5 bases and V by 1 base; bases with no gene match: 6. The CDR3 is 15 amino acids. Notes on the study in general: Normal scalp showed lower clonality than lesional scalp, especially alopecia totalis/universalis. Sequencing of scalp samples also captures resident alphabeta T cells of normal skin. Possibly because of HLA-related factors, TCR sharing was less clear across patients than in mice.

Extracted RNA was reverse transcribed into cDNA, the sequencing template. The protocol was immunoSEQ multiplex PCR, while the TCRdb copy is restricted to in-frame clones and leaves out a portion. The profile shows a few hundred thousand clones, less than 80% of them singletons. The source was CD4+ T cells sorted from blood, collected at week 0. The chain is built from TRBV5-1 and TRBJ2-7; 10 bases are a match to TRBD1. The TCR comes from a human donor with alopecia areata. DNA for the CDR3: TGCGCCAGCAGCTTGCAACGGGACAGGGGTCACGAGCAGTACTTC. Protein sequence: CASSLQRDRGHEQYF.